The 3 T cell receptor beta chains reported below all come from one sample, sequenced in a study of cytomegalovirus exposure and HLA in healthy donors (dated by TCRdb to between 2016 and 2019). Library creation used the immunoSEQ multiplex PCR assay. For the multiplex PCR, a mixture combining 60 forward primers for TCR Vbeta segments and 13 reverse primers for TCR Jbeta segments was used. Sourced from immuneACCESS, this table was stored by TCRdb with only in-frame sequences that have V and J called. A share of the clones is absent; for the studies checked, an unresolved V gene accounts for under half, and the remainder has no known explanation. Recorded for this sample are around 170,000 clones; around 78% of them occurred a single time. 3.1% of the sample lies in the top ten. Input material: PBMCs. The receptors shown here come from a woman in her 50s in good health and CMV-seropositive.

The V and J genes are TRBV28 and TRBJ1-3; no clear D. Germline V lookup: CDR1 MDHEN, CDR2 SYDVKM. The length of the CDR3 is 13 residues. The CDR3 sequence is CLTAGGAGNTIYF. The CDR3 region has the DNA TGTTTAACCGCGGGCGGGGCTGGAAACACCATATATTTT.

The chain links TRBV7-2 to TRBJ2-3; the match to TRBD2 covers 9 bases. In germline, CDR1 is SGHTA, CDR2 FQGNSA. The length of the CDR3 is 16 residues. J gave up 2 bases and V 6 bases, and 9 bases lay outside the gene matches. The CDR3 nucleotides are TGTGCCAGCAGTCAACTAGCGGGCCCATCCACAGATACGCAGTATTTT. It codes for CASSQLAGPSTDTQYF.

The genes are TRBV6-6 and TRBJ1-4, with TRBD1 identical over 7 bases. The CDR3 covers 14 residues. After removal of 0 bases from V and 8 bases from J, the junction contained 3 bases not matched to a gene. Looked up from germline, CDR1 is MNHNY and CDR2 is SVGAGI (reference sequence). CDR3 sequence: CASSYSQGGEKLFF. The CDR3 nucleotides are TGTGCCAGCAGTTACTCGCAGGGGGGAGAAAAACTGTTTTTT.